What follows is one T cell receptor (beta chain) and its context. Its matching antigen is unknown. Vbeta (60) and Jbeta (13) primers were used in the PCR. Clones were sequenced by immunoSEQ multiplex PCR, and TCRdb holds only the in-frame ones, with some missing. The repertoire includes over 150,000 clones, approximately 81% of them detected once, and 2% to 2.5% sits in the top ten. This specimen belongs to a study of cytomegalovirus exposure and HLA in healthy donors. General study results and limits: A later analysis appeared to link common viral pathogens to several of the most significant clusters. Rarity held for most TCR sequences, but there were some public TCRs that occurred in many donors. Reports described diagnosis of cytomegalovirus status by the classifier as highly specific and sensitive. A cluster of highly shared sequence variants was likely a sequencing artifact.

The sequencing input was PBMCs. The sequence came from a male donor in good health and CMV-seronegative.

The CDR3 DNA reads as TGTGCCAGCAGTTTATCCCCTTGGGGGGGACTAGCGGGAGGCGCCTACGAGCAGTACTTC. Translated: CASSLSPWGGLAGGAYEQYF. V and J are TRBV27 and TRBJ2-7, with 15 bases lining up with TRBD2. This CDR3 is built from 20 residues. Trimming took 0 bases from V and 2 from J; bases not matched to a gene: 11. CDR1 is MNHEY and CDR2 is SMNVEV in the germline V gene (reference sequence).